These 10 T cell receptor beta chains came from one sample sequenced in a study of T-cell reconstitution after alpha-beta-depleted transplantation in children. Preparation of the TCRbeta library used unique molecular identifiers. TCRdb re-analysed the PCR reads in MiXCR, keeping a single row per CDR3 protein. This table holds more than 200,000 distinct CDR3 sequences, 9.7% found once. The sequenced sample was PBMCs from the stem cell graft donor, obtained from the stem cell graft. Source of these receptors: a human donor who donated a stem cell graft to a child with SCID.

This clonotype was counted ten times or more. The genes are TRBV2 and TRBJ2-7, with D possibly matching TRBD1 (5 bases). This CDR3 contains 13 residues. V was shortened by 3 bases and J by 5 bases, with 11 bases between the two germline ends. Germline lookup yields CDR1 SNHLY and CDR2 FYNNEI. The CDR3 nucleotides read TGTGCCAGCAGTGACCCAGAAGGGGACGAGCAGTACTTC. It codes for CASSDPEGDEQYF.

This clonotype was picked up many times. V and J are TRBV20-1 and TRBJ2-4; D remains ambiguous. CDR3 size: 16 residues. CDR1 is DFQATT, CDR2 SNEGSKA, per germline (reference sequence). With 2 bases removed from V and 3 bases from J, the gap between germline ends came to 17 bases. This CDR3 is CSARYPPRLDKNIQYF. For the CDR3, the DNA is TGCAGTGCTAGATACCCCCCTCGGTTAGACAAAAACATTCAGTACTTC.

For this clonotype: A read error may explain this, as a much larger clone is one base away. The rearrangement links TRBV15 to TRBJ1-5; D ambiguous. In germline, CDR1 is LNHNV, CDR2 YYDKDF (reference sequence). The CDR3 has 14 residues. The CDR3 here is CATSREGSNQPPHF. CDR3 nucleotides: TGTGCCACCAGCAGAGAGGGGAGCAATCAGCCCCCGCATTTT.

J is TRBJ2-1 and V is TRBV7-2; 7 bases line up with TRBD1. The CDR3 totals 16 residues. The germline V gene has CDR1 SGHTA and CDR2 FQGNSA. V lost 6 bases and J lost 0; bases outside the gene matches: 8. CDR3 bases: TGTGCCAGCAGTCGGGCGGCAGGGGGCTCCTACAATGAGCAGTTCTTC. Its translation: CASSRAAGGSYNEQFF.

This clonotype was observed many times. This rearrangement joins TRBV5-1 to TRBJ2-2; maybe TRBD1 (5 bases). This CDR3 spans 14 amino acids. Germline V gene sequence: CDR1 SGHRS, CDR2 YFSETQ. Trimming shortened V by 5 bases and J by 0 bases, and 8 bases separated the two germline ends. The CDR3 reads CASSGAANTGELFF. In DNA, the CDR3 is TGCGCCAGCAGTGGGGCGGCGAACACCGGGGAGCTGTTTTTT.

This clonotype was seen repeatedly, ten times or more. V usage is TRBV5-1 and J usage is TRBJ2-7; 9 bases are a match to TRBD1. V trimming: 0 bases; J trimming: 6 bases; junction bases outside the gene matches: 7. The CDR3 consists of 15 residues. Germline V gene data show CDR1 as SGHRS and CDR2 as YFSETQ. Written as DNA, the CDR3 is TGCGCCAGCAGCTTGGCGGGACAGGGTATCGGCGAGCAGTACTTC. It encodes CASSLAGQGIGEQYF.

The chain carries TRBV10-2 and TRBJ2-3; 10 nucleotides align to TRBD1. V trimming: 7 bases; J trimming: 5 bases; junction bases outside the gene matches: 9. Per germline, CDR1 WSHSY and CDR2 SAAADI. This CDR3 contains 15 residues. The CDR3 is CASTQGGTGVDTQYF. The CDR3 DNA follows: TGCGCCAGCACCCAAGGCGGGACAGGGGTAGATACGCAGTATTTT.

At least ten counts were recorded for this clonotype. V and J are TRBV5-1 and TRBJ2-2, with D possibly matching TRBD1 (7 bases). Germline loops: CDR1 SGHRS, CDR2 YFSETQ. The CDR3 sequence is 17 residues long. V lost 4 bases and J lost 6, with 22 bases in between. CDR3 DNA sequence: TGCGCCAGCAGCCCAACGTCGATGGACAGGAGGGCCGGGGAGCTGTTTTTT. Translation gives CASSPTSMDRRAGELFF.

In its sample, this clonotype was seen many times. The chain recombines TRBV4-1 with TRBJ1-1, with 7 nucleotides matching TRBD1. Germline lookup yields CDR1 MGHRA and CDR2 YSYEKL. After removal of 2 bases from V and 6 bases from J, the junction contained 6 bases not matched to a gene. This CDR3 is 14 amino acids long. The CDR3 DNA reads TGCGCCAGCAGCCAACCTTCCCAGGGGGCTGAAGCTTTCTTT. The encoded protein is CASSQPSQGAEAFF.

This clonotype came up many times. The chain uses TRBV6-4 and TRBJ2-1; possibly TRBD1 or TRBD2 for D (6 bases each). The ends were cut back, 3 bases at V and 8 bases at J, with 14 bases in the middle. From germline, CDR1 is MRHNA and CDR2 SNTAGT. The CDR3 extends over 14 amino acids. This chain's CDR3 is CASSELVGGDEQFF. The CDR3 DNA sequence: TGTGCCAGCAGTGAGCTTGTGGGGGGCGATGAGCAGTTCTTC.